Listed below are T cell receptor beta chains from one sample, sequenced in a study of CD8 T cells in Susac syndrome. From the immunoSEQ multiplex PCR reads, TCRdb called clonotypes with MiXCR, one entry per CDR3 protein. The sample holds more than 110,000 distinct CDR3 sequences, 94% seen once. The sequenced sample consisted of CD8+ T cells from PBMCs. These receptors came from a human donor in good health. Both conserved end residues are part of each CDR3. The order of the fields is V gene, J gene, clone size, D gene, CDR3 DNA, CDR3 protein. D genes are given only for firm matches. Clone sizes are given selectively: once, few, many, or a class where the clone is expanded.

v_call: TRBV20-1; j_call: TRBJ2-7; clone_size: .; d_call: TRBD1; cdr3_nt: TGCAGTGCTTCCGGGACAGACGGGACCTACGAGCAGTACTTC; cdr3_aa: CSASGTDGTYEQYF
v_call: TRBV12-3/TRBV12-4; j_call: TRBJ2-1; clone_size: .; d_call: .; cdr3_nt: TGTGCCAGCAGTTTACGGGACCAGCAGTTCTTC; cdr3_aa: CASSLRDQQFF
v_call: TRBV20-1; j_call: TRBJ1-5; clone_size: once; d_call: .; cdr3_nt: TGCAGTGCTAGAGAGGAAGGAGACACGATATTTCAGCCCCAGCATTTT; cdr3_aa: CSAREEGDTIFQPQHF
v_call: TRBV9; j_call: TRBJ2-3; clone_size: .; d_call: .; cdr3_nt: TGTGCCAGCAGCGTAGGGGTCGCGGACACAGATACGCAGTATTTT; cdr3_aa: CASSVGVADTDTQYF
v_call: TRBV3-1; j_call: TRBJ2-1; clone_size: .; d_call: .; cdr3_nt: TGTGCCAGCAGCCAACTAGATGATGAGCAGTTCTTC; cdr3_aa: CASSQLDDEQFF
v_call: TRBV6-5; j_call: TRBJ2-1; clone_size: once; d_call: TRBD2; cdr3_nt: TGTGCCAGCAGTATTCCGGGAGGTAAGTATGAGCAGTTCTTC; cdr3_aa: CASSIPGGKYEQFF
v_call: TRBV9; j_call: TRBJ2-7; clone_size: .; d_call: TRBD2; cdr3_nt: TGTGCCAGCAGCGCGTTTAGCGGGAGAGGGGAGCAGTACTTC; cdr3_aa: CASSAFSGRGEQYF
v_call: TRBV27; j_call: TRBJ2-3; clone_size: .; d_call: .; cdr3_nt: TGTGCCAGCAGTTTATCGACGGGGATGATGGATACGCAGTATTTT; cdr3_aa: CASSLSTGMMDTQYF
v_call: TRBV11-2; j_call: TRBJ2-5; clone_size: once; d_call: .; cdr3_nt: TGTGCCAGCAGCTTTGAAGACGAAGAGACCCAGTACTTC; cdr3_aa: CASSFEDEETQYF
v_call: TRBV7-2; j_call: TRBJ2-7; clone_size: .; d_call: .; cdr3_nt: TGTGCCAGCAGCTTAGCGTTCGGCTACGAGCAGTACTTC; cdr3_aa: CASSLAFGYEQYF
v_call: TRBV13; j_call: TRBJ2-3; clone_size: .; d_call: TRBD2; cdr3_nt: TGTGCCAGCAGCTTATGGCGGGAGCGCGGTTTGGATACGCAGTATTTT; cdr3_aa: CASSLWRERGLDTQYF
v_call: TRBV24-1; j_call: TRBJ2-7; clone_size: .; d_call: .; cdr3_nt: TGTGCCACCAGCCGGTCAGGGGCAAGGGAGCAGTACTTC; cdr3_aa: CATSRSGAREQYF
v_call: TRBV29-1; j_call: TRBJ2-1; clone_size: .; d_call: .; cdr3_nt: TGCAGCGTATCACACAATGAGCAGTTCTTC; cdr3_aa: CSVSHNEQFF
v_call: TRBV6-6; j_call: TRBJ1-1; clone_size: .; d_call: .; cdr3_nt: TGTGCCAGCACCATCTCAGGAGGGAACACTGAAGCTTTCTTT; cdr3_aa: CASTISGGNTEAFF
v_call: TRBV7-9; j_call: TRBJ2-7; clone_size: .; d_call: .; cdr3_nt: TGTGCCAGCAGCTTAGTGTTGTCCAGCTACGAGCAGTACTTC; cdr3_aa: CASSLVLSSYEQYF
v_call: TRBV27; j_call: TRBJ2-1; clone_size: .; d_call: TRBD1; cdr3_nt: TGTGCCAGCAGTTTTCCAGGGGGCGGTGAGCAGTTCTTC; cdr3_aa: CASSFPGGGEQFF
v_call: TRBV30; j_call: TRBJ2-7; clone_size: .; d_call: .; cdr3_nt: TGTGCCTGGAGTCTCATGACAGGAGCTCCGGACGAGCAGTACTTC; cdr3_aa: CAWSLMTGAPDEQYF
v_call: TRBV3-1; j_call: TRBJ2-7; clone_size: .; d_call: .; cdr3_nt: TGTGCCAGCAGCCAAGTGCCAGGAGCCTACGAGCAGTACTTC; cdr3_aa: CASSQVPGAYEQYF
v_call: TRBV4-3; j_call: TRBJ2-1; clone_size: .; d_call: .; cdr3_nt: TGCGCCAGCAGCCAAGATATGGCCTTTGGACGAAATGAGCAGTTCTTC; cdr3_aa: CASSQDMAFGRNEQFF
v_call: TRBV20-1; j_call: TRBJ1-2; clone_size: once; d_call: TRBD1; cdr3_nt: TGCAGTGCCCGGGACAGAGAACACTATGGCTACACCTTC; cdr3_aa: CSARDREHYGYTF
v_call: TRBV4-3; j_call: TRBJ2-1; clone_size: .; d_call: TRBD2; cdr3_nt: TGCGCCAGCAGCCAAGAGGCCAGCGGGAGTTCCAATGAGCAGTTCTTC; cdr3_aa: CASSQEASGSSNEQFF
v_call: TRBV6-5; j_call: TRBJ2-1; clone_size: .; d_call: TRBD1; cdr3_nt: TGTGCCAGCAGTCCCTCCCACAGGGGGCGCGAGCAGTTCTTC; cdr3_aa: CASSPSHRGREQFF
v_call: TRBV4-1; j_call: TRBJ1-2; clone_size: .; d_call: .; cdr3_nt: TGCGCCAGCAGCCAGAGTCCTCAACCCAACTTCTATGGCTACACCTTC; cdr3_aa: CASSQSPQPNFYGYTF
v_call: TRBV6-5; j_call: TRBJ2-1; clone_size: .; d_call: .; cdr3_nt: TGTGCCAACGGGGGAACAGGACCCTACAATGAGCAGTTCTTC; cdr3_aa: CANGGTGPYNEQFF
v_call: TRBV27; j_call: TRBJ2-7; clone_size: .; d_call: TRBD2; cdr3_nt: TGTGCCAGCAGTCAAACTAGCGGGGACTACTACGAGCAGTACTTC; cdr3_aa: CASSQTSGDYYEQYF
v_call: TRBV21-1; j_call: TRBJ2-5; clone_size: .; d_call: .; cdr3_nt: TGTGCCAGCAGCAAAAAAAGGGGGGGCTTCCAAGAGACCCAGTACTTC; cdr3_aa: CASSKKRGGFQETQYF
v_call: TRBV20-1; j_call: TRBJ2-1; clone_size: .; d_call: TRBD2; cdr3_nt: TGCAGTGGAGTCACTAGCGGGAGTTACAATGAGCAGTTCTTC; cdr3_aa: CSGVTSGSYNEQFF
v_call: TRBV5-1; j_call: TRBJ2-3; clone_size: .; d_call: TRBD1; cdr3_nt: TGCGCCAGCAGCCAGGGGGCAGATACGCAGTATTTT; cdr3_aa: CASSQGADTQYF
v_call: TRBV29-1; j_call: TRBJ2-1; clone_size: few; d_call: TRBD2; cdr3_nt: TGCAGCGTTGAGTCGGGGGGGAATTACAATGAGCAGTTCTTC; cdr3_aa: CSVESGGNYNEQFF
v_call: TRBV7-3; j_call: TRBJ2-3; clone_size: .; d_call: .; cdr3_nt: TGTGCCAGCAGCTTCCGGGACACAATCACAGATACGCAGTATTTT; cdr3_aa: CASSFRDTITDTQYF